The 18 T cell receptor beta chains reported below all come from one sample, sequenced in a study of cytomegalovirus exposure and HLA in healthy donors. Primers included in the PCR were 60 Vbeta and 13 Jbeta primers. Method: immunoSEQ multiplex PCR; TCRdb's copy keeps in-frame clones and lacks some. The table lists about 160,000 clones, roughly 84% of them singletons. The sequenced sample consisted of PBMCs. These TCRs come from a man between 25 and 39 years old in good health and CMV-seronegative.

The chain couples TRBV28 to TRBJ2-7; D possibly corresponds to TRBD2 (7 bases). The V and J ends lost 3 bases and 0 bases respectively, with 12 bases between them. The germline gives CDR1 MDHEN, CDR2 SYDVKM. The CDR3 length is 15 residues. CDR3 bases: TGTGCCAGCAGTTTTGGGGGGGCCCGCTCCTACGAGCAGTACTTC. Translation gives CASSFGGARSYEQYF.

This chain uses TRBV5-1 with TRBJ1-6, with 8 bases matching TRBD1. The CDR3 extends over 15 amino acids. The ends lost 4 bases at V and 6 bases at J; junction bases unmatched: 6. CDR1 is SGHRS and CDR2 is YFSETQ in the germline V gene. In DNA form, the CDR3 reads TGCGCCAGCAGCGACGACAGGGGTAGTAATTCACCCCTCCACTTT. Residues: CASSDDRGSNSPLHF.

This sequence joins TRBV5-1 and TRBJ2-4, with 8 nucleotides matching TRBD1. The V gene end was trimmed by 1 base and the J gene end by 9 bases; junction bases not matched to a gene: 9. In germline, CDR1 is SGHRS, CDR2 YFSETQ. The length of the CDR3 is 15 residues. The CDR3 DNA is TGCGCCAGCAGCTTGCCCGGACAGGGTACGAGCATTCAGTACTTC. Amino acid sequence: CASSLPGQGTSIQYF.

The chain joins TRBV29-1 to TRBJ2-4; TRBD1 aligns across 9 bases. The germline gives CDR1 SQVTM, CDR2 ANQGSEA. The J segment lost 1 base and the V segment lost 4 bases, leaving 11 bases of the junction unmatched. This CDR3 contains 17 residues. The CDR3 bases are TGCAGCGTTGGGGGACAGGGCGCCTGGTCGGCCAAAAACATTCAGTACTTC. It codes for CSVGGQGAWSAKNIQYF.

V is TRBV2 and J is TRBJ2-3, with 7 bases aligning to TRBD2. The germline CDR1 and CDR2 sequences are SNHLY and FYNNEI. CDR3 length: 14 residues. Unmatched junction bases numbered 5, after V lost 8 bases and J lost 0 bases. CDR3 sequence (DNA): TGTGCCAGCTGGACTAGGACTAGCACAGATACGCAGTATTTT. Its protein product is CASWTRTSTDTQYF.

The chain joins TRBV6-6 to TRBJ2-1; 7 bases match TRBD2. CDR1 is MNHNY and CDR2 is SVGAGI in the germline V gene (reference sequence). The trim removed 2 bases at V and 6 bases at J, leaving 10 bases unmatched. The CDR3 has 16 amino acids. The CDR3 coding sequence is TGTGCCAGCAGTTACCGGACCGGGACTATCCTCAATGAGCAGTTCTTC. Its translation is CASSYRTGTILNEQFF.

The chain joins TRBV5-1 to TRBJ2-2, with D possibly matching TRBD1 (6 bases). Germline V gene data show CDR1 as SGHRS and CDR2 as YFSETQ. This CDR3 comprises 18 residues. V lost 5 bases and J lost 5, with 25 bases in between. CDR3 nucleotides: TGCGCCAGCAGTCCCCTAACCCCAAGCGGCCAGGGGACCGGGGAGCTGTTTTTT. Its protein is CASSPLTPSGQGTGELFF.

The J gene is TRBJ2-2, the V gene TRBV7-3; tentatively, D is TRBD2 (6 bases). The V end lost 5 bases, the J end lost 5 bases, and 9 bases lay between the germline ends. The germline V gene has CDR1 SGHTA and CDR2 FQGTGA. This CDR3 spans 13 amino acids. The CDR3 DNA is TGTGCCAGCAGCCTTCGGGAGACCGGGGAGCTGTTTTTT. Protein product: CASSLRETGELFF.

The rearrangement joins TRBV7-9 to TRBJ2-7; 10 nucleotides line up with TRBD2. The CDR3 sequence is 16 residues long. J lost 1 base, V lost 5 bases, and 8 bases had no gene match. The germline V gene encodes CDR1 SEHNR and CDR2 FQNEAQ (reference sequence). The CDR3 DNA reads as TGTGCCAGCAGCCCATCCGGGACTAGCGAATCCTACGAGCAGTACTTC. Its protein is CASSPSGTSESYEQYF.

V and J are TRBV7-9 and TRBJ1-1, with 8 bases fitting TRBD1. V trimming: 5 bases; J trimming: 5 bases; junction bases outside the gene matches: 10. This CDR3 is built from 15 residues. CDR1 SEHNR and CDR2 FQNEAQ come from the germline V gene (reference sequence). The CDR3 is CASSPTPTGVTEAFF. Here the CDR3 DNA reads TGTGCCAGCAGCCCGACCCCGACAGGGGTGACTGAAGCTTTCTTT.

The J gene is TRBJ2-6, the V gene TRBV18; D may be TRBD1 (5 bases). Germline CDR1 is KGHSH and CDR2 is LQKENI. CDR3 length: 17 amino acids. V lost 3 bases and J lost 0, with 12 bases in between. The CDR3 region is CASSPSGRASGANVLTF. In nucleotides, the CDR3 is TGTGCCAGCTCACCGTCGGGCAGGGCCTCTGGGGCCAACGTCCTGACTTTC.

The genes are TRBV11-2 and TRBJ2-7; 7 bases are shared with TRBD2. V gave up 3 bases and J gave up 2 bases; unmatched junction bases: 4. The CDR3 extends over 14 amino acids. Looked up from germline, CDR1 is SGHAT and CDR2 is FQNNGV. CDR3 bases: TGTGCCAGCAGCTTTGCGGGAGCACCCTACGAGCAGTACTTC. It yields the protein CASSFAGAPYEQYF.

The J gene is TRBJ1-3, the V gene TRBV10-3, with 10 positions matching TRBD1. There are 15 residues in the CDR3. Trimming removed 7 bases from V and 3 bases from J; junction bases left unmatched: 6. CDR1 ENHRY and CDR2 SYGVKD come from the germline V gene. The DNA of the CDR3 is TGTGCCATCACCTCGGACAGGGGGGTTGGAAACACCATATATTTT. Protein product: CAITSDRGVGNTIYF.

The V call is TRBV27, the J call TRBJ2-3, with no clear D. This CDR3 is 15 amino acids long. CDR1 is MNHEY, CDR2 SMNVEV, per germline (reference sequence). V shed 1 base and J shed 0 bases, with 8 bases lying between them. CDR3: CASSLWAKSTDTQYF. The DNA for the CDR3 is TGTGCCAGCAGTTTATGGGCTAAGAGCACAGATACGCAGTATTTT.

The chain uses TRBV2 and TRBJ1-4; tentatively, D is TRBD1 (5 bases). V was pared by 1 base and J by 13 bases, with 13 bases between. The germline CDR1 and CDR2 sequences are SNHLY and FYNNEI. The CDR3 is 13 amino acids. The CDR3 reads CASSEGTPQILFF. In DNA form, the CDR3 reads TGTGCCAGCAGTGAAGGGACACCTCAGATACTGTTTTTT.

V gene TRBV10-3 combines with J gene TRBJ2-2; TRBD2 might be the D (5 bases). The CDR3 totals 15 residues. The V end was cut by 3 bases, the J end by 2 bases, with 10 bases between. Germline loops: CDR1 ENHRY, CDR2 SYGVKD. CDR3 residues: CAISDERQNTGELFF. CDR3 DNA sequence: TGTGCCATCAGTGATGAGCGGCAAAACACCGGGGAGCTGTTTTTT.

CDR3 nucleotides: TGTGCCAGCAGTTTAGTGGGCAGCATCTACGAGCAGTACTTC. This encodes CASSLVGSIYEQYF. The chain couples TRBV27 to TRBJ2-5; D uncertain. Matching the DNA end better, TRBJ2-7 makes the J call doubtful. This CDR3 contains 14 residues. The germline gives CDR1 MNHEY, CDR2 SMNVEV (reference sequence).

This sequence joins TRBV27 and TRBJ2-7; 7 bases line up with TRBD2. Trimming cost V 6 bases and J 2 bases; bases outside gene matches: 7. Germline values: CDR1 MNHEY, CDR2 SMNVEV (reference sequence). The CDR3 runs to 14 residues. CDR3 bases: TGTGCCAGCAGAGTGGGGGGAGGGCCCTACGAGCAGTACTTC. This translates into CASRVGGGPYEQYF.